The present T cell receptor beta chain was sequenced within a study of spatial heterogeneity in lung cancer. Study-wide background: Beta-chain sequences consistently outnumbered alpha-chain sequences in detection.

Using its own MiXCR run on the 5' RACE reads, TCRdb lists one record per CDR3 protein. Here the sample spans about 45,000 distinct CDR3 sequences, around 7% being singletons. Germline lookup yields CDR1 SQVTM and CDR2 ANQGSEA. Deletions cut 4 bases from V and 3 bases from J, with 9 bases between. The CDR3 is 12 residues long. Note on this clonotype: What it binds is unknown.

Study results and limitations: Ubiquitous expanded tumor TCRs appeared in blood more at resection than follow-up.

Time point here: sample taken at primary tumor resection. No cell sorting; template was whole RNA from tumor, lung tissue or PBMC. The sequencing used PBMCs, collected at surgery. The receptor's source is a female donor with early-stage non-small cell lung cancer. The chain employs TRBV29-1 and TRBJ1-2, with D uncertain. CDR3 DNA sequence: TGCAGCGTTGCGTTCGGGGACTATGGCTACACCTTC. It codes for CSVAFGDYGYTF.